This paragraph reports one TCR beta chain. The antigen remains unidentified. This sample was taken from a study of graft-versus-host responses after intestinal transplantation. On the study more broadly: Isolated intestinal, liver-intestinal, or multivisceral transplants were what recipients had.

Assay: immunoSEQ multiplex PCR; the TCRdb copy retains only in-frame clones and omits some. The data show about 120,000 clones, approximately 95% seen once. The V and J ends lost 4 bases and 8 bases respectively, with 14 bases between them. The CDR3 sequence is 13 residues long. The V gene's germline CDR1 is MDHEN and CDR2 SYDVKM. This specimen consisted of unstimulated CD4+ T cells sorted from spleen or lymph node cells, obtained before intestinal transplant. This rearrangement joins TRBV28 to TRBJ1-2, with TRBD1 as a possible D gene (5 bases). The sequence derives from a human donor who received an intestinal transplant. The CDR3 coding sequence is TGTGCCAGCAGTTCCGGGGCCTCGGGGGGCTACACCTTC. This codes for CASSSGASGGYTF.